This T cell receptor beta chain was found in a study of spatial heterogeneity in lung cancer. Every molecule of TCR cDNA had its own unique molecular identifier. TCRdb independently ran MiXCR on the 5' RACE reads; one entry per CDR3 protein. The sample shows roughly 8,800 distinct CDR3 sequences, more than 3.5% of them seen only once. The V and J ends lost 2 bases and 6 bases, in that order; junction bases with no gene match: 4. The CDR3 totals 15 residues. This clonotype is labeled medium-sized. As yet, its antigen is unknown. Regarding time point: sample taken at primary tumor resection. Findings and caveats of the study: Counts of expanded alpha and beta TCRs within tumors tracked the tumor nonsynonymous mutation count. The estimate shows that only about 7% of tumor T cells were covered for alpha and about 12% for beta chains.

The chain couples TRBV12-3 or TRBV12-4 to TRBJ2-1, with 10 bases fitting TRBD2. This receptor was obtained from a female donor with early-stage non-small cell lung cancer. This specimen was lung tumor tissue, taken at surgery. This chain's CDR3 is CASSLKLAGRNEQFF. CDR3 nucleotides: TGTGCCAGCAGTTTAAAACTAGCGGGACGCAATGAGCAGTTCTTC.